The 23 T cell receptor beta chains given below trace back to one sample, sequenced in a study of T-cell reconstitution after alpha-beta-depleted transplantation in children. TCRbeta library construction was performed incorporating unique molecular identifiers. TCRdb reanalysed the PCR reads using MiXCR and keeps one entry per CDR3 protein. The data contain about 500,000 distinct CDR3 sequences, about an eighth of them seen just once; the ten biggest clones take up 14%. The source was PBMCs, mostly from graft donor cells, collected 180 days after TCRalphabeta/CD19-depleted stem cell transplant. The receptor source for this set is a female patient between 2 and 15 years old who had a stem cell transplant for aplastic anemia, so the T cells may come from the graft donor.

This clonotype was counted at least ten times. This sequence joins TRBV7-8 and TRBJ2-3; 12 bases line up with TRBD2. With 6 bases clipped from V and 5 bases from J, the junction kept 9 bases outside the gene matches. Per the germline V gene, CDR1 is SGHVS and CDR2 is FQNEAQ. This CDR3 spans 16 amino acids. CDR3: CASSPRLAGALDTQYF. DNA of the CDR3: TGTGCCAGCAGTCCACGACTAGCGGGGGCCCTAGATACGCAGTATTTT.

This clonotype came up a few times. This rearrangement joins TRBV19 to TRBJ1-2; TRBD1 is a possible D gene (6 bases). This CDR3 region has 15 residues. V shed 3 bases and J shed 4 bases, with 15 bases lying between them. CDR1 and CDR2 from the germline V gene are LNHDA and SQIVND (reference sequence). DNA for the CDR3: TGTGCCAGTAGTATCGGCTCCGGGACAAGCTATGGCTACACCTTC. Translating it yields CASSIGSGTSYGYTF.

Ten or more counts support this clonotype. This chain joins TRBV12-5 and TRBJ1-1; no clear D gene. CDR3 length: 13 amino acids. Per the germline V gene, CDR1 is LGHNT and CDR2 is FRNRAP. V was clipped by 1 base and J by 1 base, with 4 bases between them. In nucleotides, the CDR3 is TGTGCTAGTGGTTTGGGGGAGAACACTGAAGCTTTCTTT. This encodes CASGLGENTEAFF. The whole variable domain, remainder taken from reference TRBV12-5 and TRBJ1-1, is DARVTQTPRHKVTEMGQEVTMRCQPILGHNTVFWYRQTMMQGLELLAYFRNRAPLDDSGMPKDRFSAEMPDATLATLKIQPSEPRDSAVYFCASGLGENTEAFFGQGTRLTVV.

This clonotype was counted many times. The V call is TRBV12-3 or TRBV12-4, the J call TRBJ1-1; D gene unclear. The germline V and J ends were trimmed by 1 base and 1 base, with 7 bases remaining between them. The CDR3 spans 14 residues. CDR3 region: CASSLDASNTEAFF. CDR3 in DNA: TGTGCCAGCAGTTTAGACGCTTCGAACACTGAAGCTTTCTTT.

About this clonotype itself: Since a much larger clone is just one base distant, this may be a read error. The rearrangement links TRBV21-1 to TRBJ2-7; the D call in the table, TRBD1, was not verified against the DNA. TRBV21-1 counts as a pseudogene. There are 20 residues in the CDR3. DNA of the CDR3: TGTGTCAGCAGCAAAGGCTCCGACAGGGGAAAGAAAGTTAGCTCCTACGAGCAGTACGTC. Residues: CVSSKGSDRGKKVSSYEQYV.

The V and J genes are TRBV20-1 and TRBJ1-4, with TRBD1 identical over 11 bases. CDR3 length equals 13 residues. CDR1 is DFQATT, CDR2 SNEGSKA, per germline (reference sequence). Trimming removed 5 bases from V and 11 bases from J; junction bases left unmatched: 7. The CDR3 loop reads CSAPRDRGEKLFF. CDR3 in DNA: TGCAGTGCTCCCCGGGACAGGGGGGAGAAACTGTTTTTT.

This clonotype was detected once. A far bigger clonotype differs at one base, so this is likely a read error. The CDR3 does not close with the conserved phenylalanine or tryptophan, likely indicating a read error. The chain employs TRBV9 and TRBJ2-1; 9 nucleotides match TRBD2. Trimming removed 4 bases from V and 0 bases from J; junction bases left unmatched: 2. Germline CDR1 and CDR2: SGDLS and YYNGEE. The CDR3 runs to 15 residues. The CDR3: CASSSSGSSYNEQFI. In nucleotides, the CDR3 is TGTGCCAGCAGCAGTAGCGGGAGCTCCTACAATGAGCAGTTCATC.

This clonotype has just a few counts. In nucleotides, the CDR3 is TGTGCCAGCAGCTCATTAGCAGAGAGCTACGAGCAGTACGTC. It is translated as CASSSLAESYEQYV. The chain couples TRBV7-9 to TRBJ2-7; D unclear. Germline V gene data show CDR1 as SEHNR and CDR2 as FQNEAQ (reference sequence). The V end lost 4 bases, the J end lost 3 bases, and 13 bases lay between the germline ends. This CDR3 comprises 14 residues.

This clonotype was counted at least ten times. The CDR3 loop is CASSYQSGGSGANVLTF. The CDR3, as DNA: TGTGCCAGCAGCTACCAGAGCGGAGGCTCTGGGGCCAACGTCCTGACTTTC. The chain uses TRBV11-1 and TRBJ2-6; tentative D call: TRBD2 (5 bases). V dropped 4 bases and J dropped 0 bases, with 13 bases sitting between them. The CDR3 runs 17 residues. The germline V gene encodes CDR1 SGHAT and CDR2 FQDESV (reference sequence).

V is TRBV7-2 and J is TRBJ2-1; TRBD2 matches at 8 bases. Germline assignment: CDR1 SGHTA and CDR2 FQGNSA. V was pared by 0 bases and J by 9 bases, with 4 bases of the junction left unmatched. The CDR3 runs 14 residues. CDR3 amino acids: CASSLAREGGEQFF. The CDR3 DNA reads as TGTGCCAGCAGCTTAGCACGGGAGGGGGGTGAGCAGTTCTTC.

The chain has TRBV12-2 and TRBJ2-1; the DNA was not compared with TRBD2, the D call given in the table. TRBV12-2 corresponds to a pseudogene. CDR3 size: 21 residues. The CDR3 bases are TGTGCAAGTCGCTTAGGTTGGGTAGCGGGAGAAAAAATGAGCTCCTACAATGAGCAGTTCTTC. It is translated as CASRLGWVAGEKMSSYNEQFF.

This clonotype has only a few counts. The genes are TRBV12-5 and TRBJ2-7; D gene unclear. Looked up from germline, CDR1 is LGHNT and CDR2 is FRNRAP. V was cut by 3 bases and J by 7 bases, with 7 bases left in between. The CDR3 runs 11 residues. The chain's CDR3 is CASGLGVEQYV. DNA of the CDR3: TGTGCTAGTGGTTTAGGAGTAGAGCAGTACGTC.

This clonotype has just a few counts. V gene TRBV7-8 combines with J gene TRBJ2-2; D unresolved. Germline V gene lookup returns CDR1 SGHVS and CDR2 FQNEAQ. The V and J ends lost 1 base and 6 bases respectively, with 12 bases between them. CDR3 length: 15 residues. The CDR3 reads CASSLVGRVSGELFF. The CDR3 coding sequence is TGTGCCAGCAGCTTAGTAGGACGAGTTTCCGGGGAGCTGTTTTTT.

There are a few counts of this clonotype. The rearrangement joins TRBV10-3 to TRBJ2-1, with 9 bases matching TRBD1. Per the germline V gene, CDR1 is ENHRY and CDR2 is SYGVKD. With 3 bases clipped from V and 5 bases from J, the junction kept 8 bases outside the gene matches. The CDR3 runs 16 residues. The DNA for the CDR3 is TGTGCCATCAGTGACCGGGACAGGGATCACGACAATGAGCAGTTCTTC. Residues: CAISDRDRDHDNEQFF.

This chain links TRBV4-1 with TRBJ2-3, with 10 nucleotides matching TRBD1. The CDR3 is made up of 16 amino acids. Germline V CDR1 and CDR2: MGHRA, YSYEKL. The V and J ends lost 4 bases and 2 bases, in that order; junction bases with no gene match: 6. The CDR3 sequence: CASSPSGQGSTDTQYF. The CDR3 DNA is TGCGCCAGCAGCCCCTCGGGACAGGGGTCCACAGATACGCAGTATTTT.

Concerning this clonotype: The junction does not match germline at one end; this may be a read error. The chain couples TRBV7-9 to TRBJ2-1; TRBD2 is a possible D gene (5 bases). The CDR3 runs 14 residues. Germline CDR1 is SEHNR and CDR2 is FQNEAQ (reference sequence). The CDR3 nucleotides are TGTGCCATCAGCCCGGGGTTCACCTACAATGAGCAGTTCTTC. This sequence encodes CAISPGFTYNEQFF. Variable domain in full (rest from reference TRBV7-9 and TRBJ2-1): DTGVSQNPRHKITKRGQNVTFRCDPISEHNRLYWYRQTLGQGPEFLTYFQNEAQLEKSRLLSDRFSAERPKGSFSTLEIQRTEQGDSAMYLCAISPGFTYNEQFFGPGTRLTVL.

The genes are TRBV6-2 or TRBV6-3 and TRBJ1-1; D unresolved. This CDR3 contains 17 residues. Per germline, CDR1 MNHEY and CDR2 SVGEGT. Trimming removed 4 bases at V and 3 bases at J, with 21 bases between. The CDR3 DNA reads TGTGCCAGCAGTTTCATAACCCGCGGTAGATGGGACACTGAAGCTTTCTTT. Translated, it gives CASSFITRGRWDTEAFF.

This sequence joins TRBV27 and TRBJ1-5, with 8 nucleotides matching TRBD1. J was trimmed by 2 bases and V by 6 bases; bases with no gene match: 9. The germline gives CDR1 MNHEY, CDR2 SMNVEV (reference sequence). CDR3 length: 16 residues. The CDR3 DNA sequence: TGTGCCAGCAGCCCGGGACAGGTCCAGGGCAATCAGCCCCAGCATTTT. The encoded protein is CASSPGQVQGNQPQHF.

CDR3 DNA: TGTGCCAGCAGCTTAATGCCCCTAGCCCTATCTTATAACTACAATGAGCAGTTCTTC. Encoded protein: CASSLMPLALSYNYNEQFF. This chain connects TRBV11-1 to TRBJ2-1; D is possibly TRBD2 (5 bases). Germline CDR1 and CDR2: SGHAT and FQDESV (reference sequence). V was cut by 2 bases and J by 3 bases, with 23 bases left in between. The length of the CDR3 is 19 residues.

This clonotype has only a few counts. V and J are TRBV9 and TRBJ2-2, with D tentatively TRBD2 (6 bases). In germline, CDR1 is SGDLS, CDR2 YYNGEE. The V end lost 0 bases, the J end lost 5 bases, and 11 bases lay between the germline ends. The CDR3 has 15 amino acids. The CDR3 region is CASSVEGTETGELFF. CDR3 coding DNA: TGTGCCAGCAGCGTAGAGGGGACTGAGACCGGGGAGCTGTTTTTT. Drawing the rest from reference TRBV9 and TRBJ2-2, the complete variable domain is DSGVTQTPKHLITATGQRVTLRCSPRSGDLSVYWYQQSLDQGLQFLIQYYNGEERAKGNILERFSAQQFPDLHSELNLSSLELGDSALYFCASSVEGTETGELFFGEGSRLTVL.

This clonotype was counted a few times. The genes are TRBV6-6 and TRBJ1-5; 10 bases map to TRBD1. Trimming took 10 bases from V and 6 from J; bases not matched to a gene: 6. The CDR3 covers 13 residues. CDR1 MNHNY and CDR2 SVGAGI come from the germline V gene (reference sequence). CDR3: CATRQGAVQPQHF. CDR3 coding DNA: TGTGCCACGCGACAGGGGGCGGTTCAGCCCCAGCATTTT.

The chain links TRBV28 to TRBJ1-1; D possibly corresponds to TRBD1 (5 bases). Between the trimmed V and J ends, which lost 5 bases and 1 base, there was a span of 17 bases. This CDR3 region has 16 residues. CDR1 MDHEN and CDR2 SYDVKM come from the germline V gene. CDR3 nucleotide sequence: TGTGCCAGCAGTCCCGACAGAGCCAGATCGAACACTGAAGCTTTCTTT. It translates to CASSPDRARSNTEAFF.

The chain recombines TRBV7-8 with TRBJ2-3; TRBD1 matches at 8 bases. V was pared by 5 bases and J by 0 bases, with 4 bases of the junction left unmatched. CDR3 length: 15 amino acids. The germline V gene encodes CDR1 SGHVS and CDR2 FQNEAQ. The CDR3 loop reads CASSNGQGSTDTQYF. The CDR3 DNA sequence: TGTGCCAGCAGCAACGGACAGGGTAGCACAGATACGCAGTATTTT.